The clone carrying this T cell receptor (beta chain) was seen only a few times. The antigen remains undetermined. These data come from a study of T-cell memory formation after mild COVID-19. General study points: The study detected some responding clones in pre-infection memory, suggesting cross-reactive memory joined. CD4+ clones that contracted lay mainly in CM and EM; CD8+ ones lay in EMRA. Contracting clones from day 15 to 85 had balanced CD4/CD8; later expanders favoured CD4+.

The 5'RACE method, run with constant-segment primers, produced TCR alpha and TCR beta cDNA libraries (carrying sample barcodes and UMIs). One entry per CDR3 protein, called by TCRdb with MiXCR from the 5' RACE reads. The sample yields roughly 250,000 distinct CDR3 sequences, about 16% seen once. CDR3 length equals 14 residues. Deletions cut 6 bases from V and 0 bases from J, with 12 bases between. The germline CDR1 and CDR2 sequences are DFQATT and SNEGSKA (reference sequence). V is TRBV20-1 and J is TRBJ1-5, with D perhaps TRBD1 (6 bases). This receptor was obtained from a man aged 18 to 29 who had mild COVID-19 (a few samples of this study predate the infection). Cell type and time point are not known. The source material was PBMCs or a T cell subset sorted from them (not recorded which). CDR3 DNA sequence: TGCAGTGCCTTTACAGGGAATAGCAATCAGCCCCAGCATTTT. Translation: CSAFTGNSNQPQHF.